These 11 T cell receptor beta chains were all obtained from the same sample, sequenced in a study of cytomegalovirus exposure and HLA in healthy donors. Primers: 60 Vbeta forward and 13 Jbeta reverse. Sequencing used immunoSEQ multiplex PCR; TCRdb keeps in-frame clones, though not all of them. Here the sample spans about 93,000 clones, roughly 77% being singletons. The source material was PBMCs. The receptors come from a man aged 25-45 years in good health and CMV-seronegative.

As DNA, the CDR3 is TGCGCCAGCAGCGCGACCGACAGGCCCTACAATGAGCAGTTCTTC. Protein sequence: CASSATDRPYNEQFF. This rearrangement joins TRBV5-1 to TRBJ2-1; D perhaps matches TRBD1 (6 bases). The CDR3 sequence is 15 residues long. In germline, CDR1 is SGHRS, CDR2 YFSETQ. V lost 4 bases and J lost 2, with 13 bases in between.

The chain employs TRBV27 and TRBJ2-2, with 8 positions matching TRBD1. V was clipped by 5 bases and J by 5 bases; unmatched bases: 10. This CDR3 comprises 16 residues. Germline V CDR1 and CDR2: MNHEY, SMNVEV (reference sequence). CDR3: CASSLHRTGRTGELFF. For the CDR3, the DNA is TGTGCCAGCAGTCTACACCGGACAGGGAGGACCGGGGAGCTGTTTTTT.

This rearrangement joins TRBV4-3 to TRBJ2-3, with 8 nucleotides matching TRBD2. The V gene's germline CDR1 is LGHNA and CDR2 YSLEER. CDR3 length equals 18 residues. J was trimmed by 6 bases and V by 0 bases; bases with no gene match: 14. The CDR3 loop reads CASSQEGPSPGRGDTQYF. DNA for the CDR3: TGCGCCAGCAGCCAAGAGGGTCCTAGCCCCGGGAGGGGGGATACGCAGTATTTT.

CDR3 DNA sequence: TGTGCCTCTTCCTCCGGGGGTGGAAACACCATATATTTT. Amino acids: CASSSGGGNTIYF. V is TRBV30 and J is TRBJ1-3, with D possibly being TRBD1 (5 bases). The CDR3 spans 13 residues. V lost 7 bases and J lost 3, with 13 bases in between. CDR1 and CDR2 (germline): GTSNPN, SVGIG (reference sequence).

V gene TRBV25-1 combines with J gene TRBJ2-7, with 13 positions matching TRBD2. From germline, CDR1 is MGHDK and CDR2 SYGVNS. The CDR3 covers 18 residues. V shed 4 bases, J shed 2 bases, and the junction held 11 bases outside the gene matches. DNA for the CDR3: TGTGCCAGCAGTGTGCGTAGGACTAGCGGGAGTGTCCCCTACGAGCAGTACTTC. Its translation is CASSVRRTSGSVPYEQYF.

This clone has just one count. This chain connects TRBV6-5 to TRBJ1-2; 9 bases line up with TRBD1. V shed 8 bases and J 8 bases; nucleotides not matched to a gene: 12. Germline CDR1 and CDR2: MNHEY and SVGAGI. The CDR3 is made up of 14 amino acids. The CDR3 region is CASGRRGQGSGYTF. CDR3 nucleotide sequence: TGTGCCAGCGGCCGGCGGGGACAGGGAAGCGGCTACACCTTC.

V is TRBV10-3 and J is TRBJ2-1, with D perhaps TRBD2 (6 bases). Deletions cut 6 bases from V and 7 bases from J, with 19 bases between. The CDR3 sequence is 15 residues long. In germline, CDR1 is ENHRY, CDR2 SYGVKD. The CDR3 bases are TGTGCCATCAGGGGGGGATGGGTGTTGGGTAATGAGCAGTTCTTC. Encoded protein: CAIRGGWVLGNEQFF.

This clone was observed a handful of times. This chain joins TRBV6-1 and TRBJ2-3; possibly TRBD2 for D (7 bases). This CDR3 spans 13 amino acids. Between the trimmed V and J ends, which lost 2 bases and 10 bases, there was a span of 13 bases. Germline CDR1 is MNHNS and CDR2 is SASEGT. The CDR3 sequence is CASSESGRGSQYF. For the CDR3, the DNA is TGTGCCAGCAGTGAATCTGGGAGGGGGTCGCAGTATTTT.

This clone came up once. The chain combines TRBV7-9 with TRBJ2-3, with TRBD1 as a possible D gene (6 bases). The CDR3 has 15 residues. Germline lookup yields CDR1 SEHNR and CDR2 FQNEAQ (reference sequence). V lost 1 base to trimming and J lost 1 base, with 9 bases between them. CDR3 in DNA: TGTGCCAGCAGCTTAGACAGGGCCCGCACAGATACGCAGTATTTT. It translates to CASSLDRARTDTQYF.

The chain employs TRBV9 and TRBJ2-2; D uncertain. Germline V lookup: CDR1 SGDLS, CDR2 YYNGEE. V was pared by 0 bases and J by 3 bases, with 3 bases between. This CDR3 spans 13 amino acids. Here the CDR3 reads CASSVAHTGELFF. In DNA form, the CDR3 reads TGTGCCAGCAGCGTAGCTCACACCGGGGAGCTGTTTTTT.

The gene calls are TRBV2 and TRBJ2-1; D not resolved. This CDR3 region has 10 residues. The germline CDR1 and CDR2 sequences are SNHLY and FYNNEI. V was clipped by 4 bases and J by 9 bases, with 4 bases between them. CDR3 loop: CASSVSEQFF. In nucleotides, the CDR3 is TGTGCCAGCAGTGTCAGTGAGCAGTTCTTC.